The clone carrying this T cell receptor (beta chain) was detected a few times. Preparing the TCRbeta library involved the use of unique molecular identifiers. TCRdb recomputed calls from the PCR reads with MiXCR, one row per CDR3 protein. Of about 480,000 distinct CDR3 sequences listed, about an eighth are singletons. The data are from a study of T-cell reconstitution after alpha-beta-depleted transplantation in children. Trimming cost V 6 bases and J 3 bases, with 17 bases left between them. The germline CDR1 and CDR2 sequences are MNHNS and SASEGT. The CDR3 runs 15 residues. This chain uses TRBV6-1 with TRBJ1-1, with TRBD1 as a possible D gene (6 bases). The clonotype was recovered from a human donor who donated a stem cell graft to a child with combined immunodeficiency. Sequencing was performed on PBMCs from the stem cell graft donor, taken from the stem cell graft. The CDR3 DNA sequence: TGTGCCAGCAGGACAGGCCTATTAGGGGACACTGAAGCTTTCTTT. It is translated as CASRTGLLGDTEAFF.